Following are 3 T cell receptor beta chains from one sample sequenced in a study of control samples from healthy donors and cancer patients. Profiled with immunoSEQ multiplex PCR; TCRdb holds only in-frame clones, not every one. The table has around 170,000 clones, about 90% seen once. Specimen: blood. These receptors all come from a woman aged 45-59 years in good health.

The V gene is TRBV27, the J gene TRBJ2-3; 15 bases are a match to TRBD2. With 6 bases clipped from V and 4 bases from J, the junction kept 8 bases outside the gene matches. The CDR3 totals 17 residues. The germline gives CDR1 MNHEY, CDR2 SMNVEV (reference sequence). CDR3 nucleotides: TGTGCCAGCAGCCCCTGGACTAGCGGGGGGGCATCAGATACGCAGTATTTT. This translates into CASSPWTSGGASDTQYF.

The chain uses TRBV4-3 and TRBJ2-2, with 9 bases that match TRBD1. Germline V CDR1 and CDR2: LGHNA, YSLEER. This CDR3 region has 18 residues. Trimming at V came to 4 bases and at J to 4 bases, leaving 13 bases not matched to a gene. The CDR3 bases are TGCGCCAGCAGCCCATCATTACAGGGGGCTTGGGGCACCGGGGAGCTGTTTTTT. Protein product: CASSPSLQGAWGTGELFF.

The chain carries TRBV3-1 (or the pseudogene TRBV3-2) and TRBJ2-3; 7 positions agree with TRBD1. CDR3 length: 15 residues. V shed 4 bases and J 3 bases; nucleotides not matched to a gene: 7. Per germline, CDR1 LGHDT and CDR2 YNNKEL (reference sequence). The CDR3 loop reads CASSLRQGRTDTQYF. As DNA, the CDR3 is TGTGCCAGCAGCCTCCGACAGGGTAGGACAGATACGCAGTATTTT.